The sequence of this T cell receptor beta chain was determined in a study of blood T cell repertoires in COVID-19. Overall study context: From T cells, B-cell-depleted T cells, or PBMCs came the material, which was cDNA or gDNA.

CDR3 length: 15 residues. Germline CDR1 SGHRS, CDR2 YFSETQ. Trimming cost V 0 bases and J 2 bases; bases outside gene matches: 5. Original data processing: How many nucleated cells were present was estimated from reference gene primer amplification. The repertoire was sequenced with immunoSEQ multiplex PCR; TCRdb's copy has only in-frame clones and lacks some. The V and J calls and the clone size are those of that table, but D and trimming were determined from the DNA. The repertoire includes 380,000 or so clones, around 84% of them detected once, and more than 0.95% sits in the top ten. What was sequenced was peripheral blood. This clonotype was sampled from a human donor with acute or convalescent COVID-19. The donor label of this sample is uncertain. The rearrangement joins TRBV5-1 to TRBJ2-7; 7 bases line up with TRBD2. CDR3 DNA: TGCGCCAGCAGCTTGGCCGGGGGGATAACCTACGAGCAGTACTTC. Translation: CASSLAGGITYEQYF.